The T cell receptor (beta chain) under discussion was sequenced for a study of blood T cell repertoires in COVID-19. On the study more broadly: COVID-19 samples, acute and convalescent, were from the United States, Italy and Spain. PBMCs, B-cell-depleted T cells, or T cells provided the cDNA or gDNA that made up the material.

CDR3 length: 13 residues. Trimming took 4 bases from V and 7 from J, leaving 10 bases between them. Germline V gives CDR1 ENHRY, CDR2 SYGVKD. Sequencing used immunoSEQ multiplex PCR; TCRdb keeps in-frame clones, though not all of them. This table holds a few hundred thousand clones, around 87% found once. Ages ranged from about 18 to 100 years, with residence in about 24 US areas. The material sequenced was PBMCs or T cells enriched from blood (not recorded which). The chain combines TRBV10-3 with TRBJ1-4; D possibly corresponds to TRBD1 (5 bases). The receptor comes from a young man who had recovered from COVID-19. The DNA of the CDR3 is TGTGCCATCAGTGTAAGGGGCGGTGAAAAACTGTTTTTT. Translation: CAISVRGGEKLFF.